A single sample gave rise to the 3 T cell receptor beta chains below, sequenced in a study of blood T cell repertoires in COVID-19. Data came from immunoSEQ multiplex PCR; TCRdb stores just in-frame clones and leaves some out. The sample lists about 200,000 clones; approximately 85% were seen once. The sample consisted of PBMCs or T cells enriched from blood (not recorded which). These receptors were taken from a man in his forties with acute COVID-19.

The chain is built from TRBV9 and TRBJ2-3; possible D gene TRBD2, 6 bases. The CDR3 is 16 residues long. V was shortened by 3 bases and J by 2 bases, with 16 bases between the two germline ends. Germline CDR1 reads SGDLS; CDR2 reads YYNGEE. The CDR3 here is CASSAAGGIHTDTQYF. The CDR3 DNA reads as TGTGCCAGCAGCGCGGCGGGCGGGATACACACAGATACGCAGTATTTT.

The V call is TRBV27, the J call TRBJ2-7, with TRBD2 matching over 11 bases. The CDR3 is 15 residues long. The germline gives CDR1 MNHEY, CDR2 SMNVEV (reference sequence). V lost 4 bases to trimming and J lost 3 bases; unmatched junction nucleotides: 5. In DNA, the CDR3 is TGTGCCAGCAGTTCTCCCGGGACTAGCGGCTACGAGCAGTACTTC. Its protein product is CASSSPGTSGYEQYF.

V usage is TRBV6-5 and J usage is TRBJ2-3, with 7 bases that match TRBD1. Germline-derived CDR1 and CDR2 are MNHEY and SVGAGI. The CDR3 is 13 amino acids. The trim removed 5 bases at V and 4 bases at J, leaving 3 bases unmatched. The CDR3 sequence: CASSRQGPDTQYF. The CDR3 region has the DNA TGTGCCAGCAGTCGACAGGGCCCAGATACGCAGTATTTT.